What follows are 16 T cell receptor beta chains derived from one specimen sequenced in a study of neurological immune-mediated disorders. TCRdb processed the 5' RACE reads anew with MiXCR; each CDR3 protein has one entry. This table holds 40,000 or so distinct CDR3 sequences, roughly 7% found once. Specimen: PBMCs. The origin of the receptors is a woman aged 40 to 55 in good health.

This clonotype was observed many times. The chain has TRBV12-3 or TRBV12-4 and TRBJ1-1; a possible D gene is TRBD1 (5 bases). V was pared by 6 bases and J by 5 bases, with 16 bases between. There are 14 residues in the CDR3. This CDR3 reads CASRSRQQWTEAFF. For the CDR3, the DNA is TGTGCCAGCAGATCCAGACAGCAGTGGACTGAAGCTTTCTTT.

This clonotype was picked up many times. The rearrangement joins TRBV5-6 to TRBJ2-7; D ambiguous. This CDR3 contains 14 residues. V lost 1 base and J lost 2, with 10 bases in between. CDR1 and CDR2 (germline): SGHDT, YYEEEE. CDR3 DNA: TGTGCCAGCAGCTTGTTTGGTCGGACCTACGAGCAGTACTTC. Translated: CASSLFGRTYEQYF.

This clonotype has ten or more counts. The chain recombines TRBV7-9 with TRBJ1-2; D ambiguous. Trimming removed 4 bases at V and 8 bases at J, with 11 bases between. This CDR3 is 12 amino acids long. Germline V gene lookup returns CDR1 SEHNR and CDR2 FQNEAQ (reference sequence). CDR3 loop: CASSSEHGGYTF. Here the CDR3 DNA reads TGTGCCAGCAGCTCGGAACACGGGGGCTACACCTTC.

This clonotype came up many times. The chain is built from TRBV5-1 and TRBJ1-5; D is unresolved. Trimming shortened V by 3 bases and J by 5 bases, and 9 bases separated the two germline ends. The CDR3 loop spans 13 amino acids. Germline CDR1 reads SGHRS; CDR2 reads YFSETQ. The CDR3 reads CASSYSFDQPQHF. CDR3 nucleotides: TGCGCCAGCAGCTATTCCTTTGATCAGCCCCAGCATTTT.

This clonotype was seen at least ten times. This sequence joins TRBV10-1 and TRBJ2-3; D may match TRBD1 or TRBD2 (5 bases each). Germline V gene lookup returns CDR1 WNHNN and CDR2 SYGVQD (reference sequence). The CDR3 runs to 16 residues. V was shortened by 0 bases and J by 2 bases, with 12 bases between the two germline ends. Here the CDR3 DNA reads TGCGCCAGCAGTGAGTCGCGAGGGGCACACACAGATACGCAGTATTTT. Its translation: CASSESRGAHTDTQYF.

This clonotype was found many times. The CDR3, as DNA: TGTGCCAGCAGTTTACAGGGGTGGCAGCCCCAGCATTTT. This gives the protein CASSLQGWQPQHF. The chain is built from TRBV12-3 or TRBV12-4 and TRBJ1-5; maybe TRBD1 (6 bases). V was cut by 2 bases and J by 7 bases, with 9 bases left in between. This CDR3 is 13 amino acids long.

This clonotype showed up many times. This rearrangement joins TRBV20-1 to TRBJ2-3; the match to TRBD2 covers 9 bases. Trimming at V came to 1 base and at J to 4 bases, leaving 3 bases not matched to a gene. The CDR3 has 14 amino acids. The germline gives CDR1 DFQATT, CDR2 SNEGSKA (reference sequence). CDR3 sequence: CSARGGLAADTQYF. Written as DNA, the CDR3 is TGCAGTGCTAGAGGGGGACTAGCAGCAGATACGCAGTATTTT.

This clonotype was observed many times. The chain uses TRBV12-3 or TRBV12-4 and TRBJ2-1, with 8 bases lining up with TRBD1. V lost 7 bases, J lost 5 bases, and 4 bases stayed unmatched. The CDR3 consists of 13 residues. The CDR3: CASIKQGDNEQFF. DNA for the CDR3: TGTGCCAGCATTAAACAGGGGGACAATGAGCAGTTCTTC.

This clonotype was recorded many times. This chain links TRBV5-1 with TRBJ2-7; TRBD2 aligns across 13 bases. The junction had 3 bases not matched to a gene; V was cut back by 4 bases and J by 2 bases. This CDR3 region has 15 residues. Germline V gene data show CDR1 as SGHRS and CDR2 as YFSETQ. The CDR3 sequence: CASSGGLAGAYEQYF. DNA of the CDR3: TGCGCCAGCAGCGGAGGACTAGCGGGAGCCTACGAGCAGTACTTC.

At least ten counts were recorded for this clonotype. The chain uses TRBV7-9 and TRBJ2-6, with 10 positions matching TRBD1. From germline, CDR1 is SEHNR and CDR2 FQNEAQ (reference sequence). The CDR3 loop spans 19 amino acids. The ends lost 6 bases at V and 0 bases at J; junction bases unmatched: 11. The CDR3 DNA reads as TGTGCCAGCAGACCCCGGGACAGGGGAAGGGCCTCTGGGGCCAACGTCCTGACTTTC. This translates into CASRPRDRGRASGANVLTF.

This clonotype was detected many times. V gene TRBV5-1 combines with J gene TRBJ1-5; D is possibly TRBD1 (6 bases). From germline, CDR1 is SGHRS and CDR2 YFSETQ. The V end was cut by 4 bases, the J end by 0 bases, with 11 bases between. CDR3 length: 15 residues. CDR3 in amino acids: CASSLQGNSNQPQHF. The CDR3, as DNA: TGCGCCAGCAGCCTACAGGGAAATAGCAATCAGCCCCAGCATTTT. Together with reference TRBV5-1 and TRBJ1-5, the CDR3 gives the full variable domain: KAGVTQTPRYLIKTRGQQVTLSCSPISGHRSVSWYQQTPGQGLQFLFEYFSETQRNKGNFPGRFSGRQFSNSRSEMNVSTLELGDSALYLCASSLQGNSNQPQHFGDGTRLSIL.

This clonotype was recorded at least ten times. The chain recombines TRBV20-1 with TRBJ1-1, with D possibly TRBD1 on 5 matching bases. V lost 0 bases, J lost 0 bases, and 8 bases lay in between. Germline assignment: CDR1 DFQATT and CDR2 SNEGSKA (reference sequence). The CDR3 consists of 14 residues. The CDR3 coding sequence is TGCAGTGCTAGAGACCAGGGAATGAACACTGAAGCTTTCTTT. It specifies CSARDQGMNTEAFF.

Ten or more counts support this clonotype. The genes are TRBV7-2 and TRBJ2-7; D perhaps matches TRBD2 (5 bases). Trimming left V 1 base short and J 4 bases short, with 8 bases between. Germline V CDR1 and CDR2: SGHTA, FQGNSA. The CDR3 has 13 amino acids. Written as DNA, the CDR3 is TGTGCCAGCAGCTTAGTTGGAGGTTACGAGCAGTACTTC. As protein: CASSLVGGYEQYF. The full variable domain, rest sourced from reference TRBV7-2 and TRBJ2-7, is GAGVSQSPSNKVTEKGKDVELRCDPISGHTALYWYRQSLGQGLEFLIYFQGNSAPDKSGLPSDRFSAERTGGSVSTLTIQRTQQEDSAVYLCASSLVGGYEQYFGPGTRLTVT.

This clonotype has at least ten counts. The gene calls are TRBV20-1 and TRBJ1-1; TRBD1 matches 10 bases. The CDR3 consists of 13 residues. CDR1 DFQATT and CDR2 SNEGSKA come from the germline V gene (reference sequence). Trimming at V came to 5 bases and at J to 4 bases, leaving 4 bases not matched to a gene. CDR3 amino acids: CSAGTGARTEAFF. The CDR3 nucleotides read TGCAGTGCTGGGACAGGGGCCCGCACTGAAGCTTTCTTT.

This clonotype has ten or more counts. The rearrangement uses TRBV24-1 and TRBJ2-2; the D gene is possibly TRBD2 (5 bases). The germline gives CDR1 KGHDR, CDR2 SFDVKD. The CDR3 totals 16 residues. With 5 bases removed from V and 2 bases from J, the gap between germline ends came to 14 bases. The CDR3 region is CATSARTGFNTGELFF. The CDR3 DNA follows: TGTGCCACCAGTGCCCGAACGGGGTTTAACACCGGGGAGCTGTTTTTT.

This clonotype was recorded at least ten times. This chain links TRBV3-1 with TRBJ2-5; D possibly corresponds to TRBD2 (6 bases). Germline V gives CDR1 LGHDT, CDR2 YNNKEL (reference sequence). V was shortened by 4 bases and J by 2 bases, with 11 bases between the two germline ends. The length of the CDR3 is 14 residues. This CDR3 is CASSPTSPQETQYF. CDR3 sequence (DNA): TGTGCCAGCAGCCCGACTAGTCCTCAAGAGACCCAGTACTTC.